This T cell receptor beta chain is drawn from a study of identifying expanded T cells in peripheral blood. Trimming cost V 0 bases and J 1 base, with 10 bases left between them. Germline CDR1 SGHDT, CDR2 YYEEEE. The CDR3 covers 15 residues. Sequenced by immunoSEQ multiplex PCR; TCRdb stores in-frame clones only, minus some. Of just over 90,000 clones in the sample, 85% to 90% were seen once. The chain is built from TRBV5-6 and TRBJ1-2, with D unresolved. This TCR derives from a person aged 18-70 years in good health. Sequenced: blood. In nucleotides, the CDR3 is TGTGCCAGCAGCTTGGATGCAGAGATTAACTATGGCTACACCTTC. The encoded protein is CASSLDAEINYGYTF.